The 3 T cell receptor beta chains below come from one sample, sequenced in a study of blood T cells in healthy people across ages. For the second PCR, which ran for about 6 to 11 cycles, a sample-barcoded 5' primer and a J-beta primer mix were used. In TCRdb, the 5' RACE reads were re-called with MiXCR into one record per CDR3 protein. The data show 730,000 or so distinct CDR3 sequences, with approximately 40% seen just once and about 30% held by the top ten. Sequencing was carried out using blood. The origin of the receptors is a man of 80 years or more in good health.

The chain uses TRBV7-2 and TRBJ2-1; TRBD2 agrees at 8 bases. This CDR3 is 15 amino acids long. CDR1 is SGHTA, CDR2 FQGNSA, per germline. The V gene end was trimmed by 5 bases and the J gene end by 6 bases; junction bases not matched to a gene: 9. The CDR3 region is CASSVSGLASNEQFF. In DNA, the CDR3 is TGTGCCAGCAGCGTATCCGGACTAGCTTCCAATGAGCAGTTCTTC.

V usage is TRBV7-2 and J usage is TRBJ2-5; 8 positions match TRBD2. The end of the DNA fits TRBJ2-4 better, so the J call may be wrong. CDR1 and CDR2 from the germline V gene are SGHTA and FQGNSA. The CDR3 length is 14 residues. Here the CDR3 DNA reads TGTGCCAGCAGCGGAACTAGCGGCAAAAACATTCAGTACTTC. Its protein is CASSGTSGKNIQYF.

The DNA of the CDR3 is TGTGCCAGCAGGAAAGGACGTTACAATGAGCAGTTCTTC. Its translation: CASRKGRYNEQFF. The chain uses TRBV28 and TRBJ2-1; D not certain. The CDR3 extends over 13 amino acids. Between the trimmed V and J ends, which lost 6 bases and 4 bases, there was a span of 10 bases. Germline CDR1 and CDR2: MDHEN and SYDVKM.